Listed here are 27 T cell receptor beta chains from one sample, sequenced in a study of CD8 T cells in ankylosing spondylitis. MiXCR, run by TCRdb on the 5' RACE reads, gives a single entry per CDR3 protein. The sample has 250,000 to 400,000 distinct CDR3 sequences, approximately 10% seen once. The sample was blood, either unsorted or a sorted T cell fraction (not recorded which). All receptors come from a female donor with ankylosing spondylitis or in good health (not recorded which).

In this sample, this clonotype turned up many times. V usage is TRBV5-1 and J usage is TRBJ2-1; TRBD1 agrees at 9 bases. J was trimmed by 7 bases and V by 4 bases; bases with no gene match: 12. The CDR3 is 16 residues long. In germline, CDR1 is SGHRS, CDR2 YFSETQ. The CDR3, as DNA: TGCGCCAGCAGCCTCTCCGGGACAGGGTACGGGAATGAGCAGTTCTTC. The encoded protein is CASSLSGTGYGNEQFF.

This clonotype was seen repeatedly, ten times or more. This chain joins TRBV7-2 and TRBJ2-3; D may be TRBD1 (7 bases). In germline, CDR1 is SGHTA, CDR2 FQGNSA. This CDR3 comprises 13 residues. Trimming pared 6 bases from V and 6 bases from J, leaving 13 bases between. The CDR3 region has the DNA TGTGCCAGCAGTGACGCAGGGGGGGATACGCAGTATTTT. The encoded protein is CASSDAGGDTQYF.

This clonotype occurred many times. The CDR3 DNA reads TGTGCCACGCGTATTTGTGGGTCTTACAATGAGCAGTTCTTC. This encodes CATRICGSYNEQFF. The chain has TRBV21-1 and TRBJ2-1. TRBV21-1 is a known pseudogene. This CDR3 region has 14 residues.

Many counts were recorded for this clonotype. CDR3 loop: CASGDQGGQPQHF. The CDR3 coding sequence is TGTGCCAGCGGGGATCAGGGTGGTCAGCCCCAGCATTTT. The chain has TRBV28 and TRBJ1-5; TRBD1 might be the D (5 bases). The CDR3 runs to 13 residues. Germline CDR1 MDHEN, CDR2 SYDVKM. Deletions cut 8 bases from V and 6 bases from J, with 14 bases between.

This clonotype was seen at least ten times. The chain combines TRBV4-3 with TRBJ2-7; maybe TRBD2 (7 bases). Per germline, CDR1 LGHNA and CDR2 YSLEER. This CDR3 is 14 amino acids long. Trimming took off 1 base at V and 7 bases at J, with 14 bases between the two ends. CDR3: CASSQVIGGGEQYF. The CDR3 DNA reads as TGCGCCAGCAGCCAAGTCATAGGGGGGGGGGAGCAGTACTTC.

The sample holds many counts of this clonotype. The chain has TRBV5-6 and TRBJ2-2; D gene uncertain. This CDR3 is 12 amino acids long. CDR1 is SGHDT, CDR2 YYEEEE, per germline. The germline V and J ends were trimmed by 2 bases and 7 bases, with 6 bases remaining between them. The CDR3 DNA is TGTGCCAGCAGCTTCCTCGTCGGGGAGCTGTTTTTT. Translating gives CASSFLVGELFF.

Details on this clonotype: A much larger clone differs from this one at a single base, so this may be a read error. The genes are TRBV28 and TRBJ2-3; D remains unclear. Trimming removed 4 bases at V and 5 bases at J, with 7 bases between. Germline CDR1 MDHEN, CDR2 SYDVKM. CDR3 length: 12 residues. The CDR3 reads CASSSNRDTQYF. The DNA for the CDR3 is TGTGCCAGCAGTTCCAACAGAGATACGCAGTATTTT.

This clonotype was detected ten times or more. The gene calls are TRBV7-2 and TRBJ1-1, with D perhaps matching TRBD1 (6 bases). The V and J ends lost 6 bases and 5 bases respectively, with 19 bases between them. The CDR3 is 15 residues long. Germline assignment: CDR1 SGHTA and CDR2 FQGNSA. The CDR3, as DNA: TGTGCCAGCAGGACCACGGGAACAGGGATGACTGAAGCTTTCTTT. It codes for CASRTTGTGMTEAFF.

This clonotype came up a few times. V is TRBV20-1 and J is TRBJ2-2, with 10 bases matching TRBD1. The CDR3 is 17 residues long. Per the germline V gene, CDR1 is DFQATT and CDR2 is SNEGSKA (reference sequence). V lost 3 bases, J lost 4 bases, and 11 bases stayed unmatched. CDR3 nucleotides: TGCAGTGCTAGCCCCTCCGGGACAGGGGTCACCACCGGGGAGCTGTTTTTT. Translated, it gives CSASPSGTGVTTGELFF.

Only a few counts were recorded for this clonotype. The rearrangement uses TRBV19 and TRBJ1-2; weak D call: TRBD1 (5 bases). V was trimmed by 7 bases and J by 3 bases, leaving 15 bases between them. The CDR3 spans 14 residues. CDR1 is LNHDA and CDR2 is SQIVND in the germline V gene (reference sequence). The CDR3 DNA sequence: TGTGCCAGTAAGAAGGGGACGTGGGACTATGGCTACACCTTC. Protein: CASKKGTWDYGYTF.

The sample holds many counts of this clonotype. V is TRBV20-1 and J is TRBJ1-6; TRBD1 agrees at 7 bases. The CDR3 is 12 amino acids. The trim removed 6 bases at V and 7 bases at J, leaving 3 bases unmatched. CDR1 and CDR2 from the germline V gene are DFQATT and SNEGSKA (reference sequence). The CDR3 reads CSASTGNSPLHF. CDR3 in DNA: TGCAGTGCGTCGACAGGGAATTCACCCCTCCACTTT.

This clonotype has ten or more counts. V is TRBV28 and J is TRBJ2-3, with D tentatively TRBD1 or TRBD2 (5 bases each). The CDR3 runs 14 residues. V lost 3 bases and J 6 bases, leaving 13 bases between the germline ends. Germline values: CDR1 MDHEN, CDR2 SYDVKM. In DNA, the CDR3 is TGTGCCAGCAGTTTTCGGCAGTGGGGGGATACGCAGTATTTT. It specifies CASSFRQWGDTQYF.

Details on this clonotype: One junction end disagrees with the germline gene, perhaps due to a read error. The V call is TRBV3-1, the J call TRBJ1-3; unclear D gene. This CDR3 is 17 amino acids long. Looked up from germline, CDR1 is LGHDT and CDR2 is YNNKEL (reference sequence). CDR3 loop: CATSHIRSVQSGNTIYF. The CDR3, as DNA: TGTGCCACCAGCCATATCCGGAGTGTTCAGTCGGGAAACACCATATATTTT.

The V call is TRBV2, the J call TRBJ2-2; no reliable D call. V gave up 7 bases and J gave up 0 bases, with 15 bases separating them. The CDR3 covers 16 residues. Germline V lookup: CDR1 SNHLY, CDR2 FYNNEI. The CDR3 nucleotides read TGTGCCAGCATACGCTCCCAATACGCGAACACCGGGGAGCTGTTTTTT. It codes for CASIRSQYANTGELFF. The entire variable domain, with the rest obtained from reference TRBV2 and TRBJ2-2, is as follows: EPEVTQTPSHQVTQMGQEVILRCVPISNHLYFYWYRQILGQKVEFLVSFYNNEISEKSEIFDDQFSVERPDGSNFTLKIRSTKLEDSAMYFCASIRSQYANTGELFFGEGSRLTVL.

This clonotype was detected ten times or more. V and J are TRBV7-8 and TRBJ1-4, with TRBD1 as a possible D gene (5 bases). Germline V gene sequence: CDR1 SGHVS, CDR2 FQNEAQ. The V end was cut by 5 bases, the J end by 2 bases, with 12 bases between. The CDR3 covers 15 residues. In nucleotides, the CDR3 is TGTGCCAGCAGCACCGACAGAGGGACTAATGAAAAACTGTTTTTT. This sequence encodes CASSTDRGTNEKLFF.

This clonotype showed up many times. CDR3 nucleotides: TGTGCCAGCAGCTTGAAGCGGCCGGGATTCGAGACCCAGTACTTC. It is translated as CASSLKRPGFETQYF. The chain has TRBV7-9 and TRBJ2-5, with a possible D match to TRBD2 (5 bases). Germline V CDR1 and CDR2: SEHNR, FQNEAQ (reference sequence). The ends were cut back, 3 bases at V and 5 bases at J, with 16 bases in the middle. CDR3 size: 15 residues.

The table lists this clonotype with many counts. The chain recombines TRBV20-1 with TRBJ2-1; no firm D call. This CDR3 comprises 15 residues. Trimming pared 1 base from V and 0 bases from J, leaving 10 bases between. The germline V gene has CDR1 DFQATT and CDR2 SNEGSKA (reference sequence). The CDR3 here is CSARGPPSSYNEQFF. The CDR3 nucleotides are TGCAGTGCTAGAGGCCCCCCCAGCTCCTACAATGAGCAGTTCTTC.

The J gene is TRBJ2-1, the V gene TRBV12-1; no check of the table's D call, TRBD2, against the DNA was made. TRBV12-1 is flagged as a pseudogene. The length of the CDR3 is 16 residues. The CDR3 loop reads CASSSVGIRQYNEQFF. CDR3 sequence (DNA): TGTGCCAGCAGCTCCGTGGGGATTAGACAGTACAATGAGCAGTTCTTC.

Many counts were recorded for this clonotype. The rearrangement links TRBV5-1 to TRBJ2-2; D is unclear. The CDR3 has 16 residues. Trimming pared 0 bases from V and 4 bases from J, leaving 13 bases between. Per the germline V gene, CDR1 is SGHRS and CDR2 is YFSETQ. The CDR3 nucleotides are TGCGCCAGCAGCTTGGAGTCAGGCGTTGCCACCGGGGAGCTGTTTTTT. Translating it yields CASSLESGVATGELFF. The complete variable domain, with remaining parts taken from reference TRBV5-1 and TRBJ2-2, reads KAGVTQTPRYLIKTRGQQVTLSCSPISGHRSVSWYQQTPGQGLQFLFEYFSETQRNKGNFPGRFSGRQFSNSRSEMNVSTLELGDSALYLCASSLESGVATGELFFGEGSRLTVL.

As for this clonotype: A much larger clone lies a single base off, so this may be a read error. A read error is likely, as this CDR3 ends without the conserved phenylalanine or tryptophan. The chain employs TRBV20-1 and TRBJ2-5; TRBD1 matches at 7 bases. This CDR3 is 13 amino acids long. The germline CDR1 and CDR2 sequences are DFQATT and SNEGSKA (reference sequence). With 3 bases clipped from V and 4 bases from J, the junction kept 5 bases outside the gene matches. The CDR3 sequence is CSARPTGRETQYL. CDR3 coding DNA: TGCAGTGCTAGGCCGACAGGGAGAGAGACCCAGTACTTG.

This sequence joins TRBV9 and TRBJ2-2; no firm D call. The CDR3 loop spans 14 amino acids. V was pared by 2 bases and J by 3 bases, with 8 bases between. CDR1 and CDR2 (germline): SGDLS, YYNGEE. CDR3 region: CASSVAVDTGELFF. The CDR3 region has the DNA TGTGCCAGCAGCGTGGCAGTGGACACCGGGGAGCTGTTTTTT.

The sample holds many counts of this clonotype. The V gene is TRBV20-1, the J gene TRBJ2-4; the match to TRBD1 covers 12 bases. With 1 base clipped from V and 7 bases from J, the junction kept 5 bases outside the gene matches. This CDR3 is built from 15 residues. Germline V gene sequence: CDR1 DFQATT, CDR2 SNEGSKA (reference sequence). CDR3 nucleotide sequence: TGCAGTGCTAGAGCCGGGACAGGGGGCGACAACATTCAGTACTTC. It is translated as CSARAGTGGDNIQYF.

This clonotype occurred a few times. The chain is built from TRBV28 and TRBJ1-1, with 12 positions matching TRBD1. The germline gives CDR1 MDHEN, CDR2 SYDVKM. This CDR3 region has 16 residues. V gave up 6 bases and J gave up 4 bases; unmatched junction bases: 9. CDR3 protein: CASRDGTGGGGTEAFF. In DNA form, the CDR3 reads TGTGCCAGCAGGGACGGGACAGGGGGCGGAGGCACTGAAGCTTTCTTT.

This clonotype occurred many times. The chain links TRBV29-1 to TRBJ2-6; D is uncertain. The CDR3 loop spans 15 amino acids. The V and J ends lost 5 bases and 0 bases respectively, with 11 bases between them. Germline values: CDR1 SQVTM, CDR2 ANQGSEA. The chain's CDR3 is CSVRKDGSGANVLTF. Here the CDR3 DNA reads TGCAGCGTTAGAAAAGACGGCTCTGGGGCCAACGTCCTGACTTTC.

This clonotype occurred a few times. This chain uses TRBV14 with TRBJ1-1, with D unclear. The CDR3 has 13 amino acids. Between the trimmed V and J ends, which lost 5 bases and 0 bases, there was a span of 7 bases. Germline assignment: CDR1 SGHDN and CDR2 FVKESK. The CDR3 loop is CASSEQLNTEAFF. Here the CDR3 DNA reads TGTGCCAGCAGCGAACAGCTGAACACTGAAGCTTTCTTT.

About this clonotype: With a much larger clone just one base away, this may be a read error. V is TRBV5-6 and J is TRBJ2-3; maybe TRBD2 (6 bases). The length of the CDR3 is 14 residues. V shed 3 bases and J shed 8 bases, with 16 bases lying between them. Germline V gene data show CDR1 as SGHDT and CDR2 as YYEEEE. CDR3 amino acids: CASSSGPSVGTQYF. The CDR3 DNA reads as TGTGCCAGCAGCTCTGGGCCTAGCGTGGGTACGCAGTATTTT.

This clonotype came up a few times. The chain joins TRBV3-1 to TRBJ1-5; D possibly corresponds to TRBD1 (6 bases). With 0 bases removed from V and 6 bases from J, the gap between germline ends came to 12 bases. Germline V lookup: CDR1 LGHDT, CDR2 YNNKEL (reference sequence). This CDR3 has 15 amino acids. Here the CDR3 reads CASSQEGVQGQPQHF. DNA of the CDR3: TGTGCCAGCAGCCAAGAAGGGGTACAGGGTCAGCCCCAGCATTTT.